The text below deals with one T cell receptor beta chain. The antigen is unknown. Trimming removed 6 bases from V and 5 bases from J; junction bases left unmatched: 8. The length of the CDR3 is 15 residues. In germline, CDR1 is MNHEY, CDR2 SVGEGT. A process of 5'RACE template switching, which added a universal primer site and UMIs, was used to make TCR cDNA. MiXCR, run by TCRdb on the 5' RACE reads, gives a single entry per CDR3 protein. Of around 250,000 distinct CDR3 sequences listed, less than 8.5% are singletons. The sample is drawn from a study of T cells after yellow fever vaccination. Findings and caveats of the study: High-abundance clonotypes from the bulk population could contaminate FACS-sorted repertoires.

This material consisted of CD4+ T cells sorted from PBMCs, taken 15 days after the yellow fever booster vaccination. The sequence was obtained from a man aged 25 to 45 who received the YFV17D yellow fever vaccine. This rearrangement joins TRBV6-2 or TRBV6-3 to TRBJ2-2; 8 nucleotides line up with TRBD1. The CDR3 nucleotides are TGTGCCAGCAGCCGGGACAGGTGGGGAACCGGGGAGCTGTTTTTT. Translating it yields CASSRDRWGTGELFF.